Sequencing of this T cell receptor beta chain was carried out in a study of T cells expressing NK-cell markers. Study-level information: From sorted CD3+CD56+NKG2C+, CD3+CD56+NKG2C- and CD3+CD56-NKG2C+ T cells came the TCR beta repertoires.

The CDR3 has 18 residues. In germline, CDR1 is LNHNV, CDR2 YYDKDF (reference sequence). TCRdb re-called the 5' RACE reads and gives one entry per CDR3 protein, without DNA. Its table records roughly 160,000 distinct CDR3 sequences. Input material: blood T cells: a sorted CD56 or NKG2C T cell subset, CD4+ or CD8+ T cells, or bulk PBMC T cells (not recorded which). The chain has TRBV15 and TRBJ2-3; TCRdb's assignment of TRBD2 cannot be checked, as there is no DNA. This clonotype was obtained from a man aged 18-75 years in good health. This CDR3 is CATSSPTGTSGGADTQYF. Complete variable domain (other parts from reference TRBV15 and TRBJ2-3): DAMVIQNPRYQVTQFGKPVTLSCSQTLNHNVMYWYQQKSSQAPKLLFHYYDKDFNNEADTPDNFQSRRPNTSFCFLDIRSPGLGDTAMYLCATSSPTGTSGGADTQYFGPGTRLTVL.